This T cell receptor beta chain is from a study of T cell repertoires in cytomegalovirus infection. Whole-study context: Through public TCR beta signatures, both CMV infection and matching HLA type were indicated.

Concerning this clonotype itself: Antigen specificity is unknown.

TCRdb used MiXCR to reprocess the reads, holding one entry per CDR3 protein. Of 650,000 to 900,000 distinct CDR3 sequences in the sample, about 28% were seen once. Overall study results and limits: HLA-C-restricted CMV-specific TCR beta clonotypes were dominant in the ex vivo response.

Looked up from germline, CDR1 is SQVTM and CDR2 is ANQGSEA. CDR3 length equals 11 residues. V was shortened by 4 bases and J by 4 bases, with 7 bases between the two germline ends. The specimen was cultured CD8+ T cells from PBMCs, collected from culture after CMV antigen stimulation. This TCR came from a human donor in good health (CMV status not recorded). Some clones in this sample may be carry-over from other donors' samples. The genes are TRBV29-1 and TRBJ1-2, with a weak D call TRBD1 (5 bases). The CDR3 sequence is CSVGGGYGYTF. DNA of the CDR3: TGCAGCGTTGGCGGGGGCTATGGCTACACCTTC.